This TCR beta chain came from a study of Graves' ophthalmopathy and Graves' hyperthyroidism. The study's findings and limits: Thyroid clonotypes that were expanded above 0.001 frequency mostly also appeared in blood.

Investigators amplified TCR beta CDR3 regions from RNA transcripts. RT-PCR with HTBI primers came first, then second-round multiplex PCR. MiXCR was run by TCRdb on the multiplex PCR reads, yielding one entry per CDR3 protein. The data show approximately 460,000 distinct CDR3 sequences, with about an eighth seen just once and over 7.5% held by the top ten. As to this clonotype: Its antigen is as yet unknown.

This CDR3 has 16 amino acids. Looked up from germline, CDR1 is SNHLY and CDR2 is FYNNEI. Trimming cost V 2 bases and J 4 bases, with 17 bases left between them. The authors diagnosed from clinical symptoms, serum thyroxine, TRAb, thyroid ultrasound and orbital computed tomography. The authors isolated PBMCs from around 9.8 ml of fresh peripheral blood. The sequencing sample was made of blood. The chain couples TRBV2 to TRBJ1-1; the D gene is possibly TRBD1 (6 bases). This TCR was recovered from a woman aged 30 to 39 with Graves' ophthalmopathy. CDR3 sequence reads: CASSENRQVGGTEAFF. DNA for the CDR3: TGTGCCAGCAGTGAAAACCGACAGGTGGGAGGCACTGAAGCTTTCTTT.